The 11 T cell receptor beta chains below come from one sample, sequenced in a study of blood T cell repertoires in COVID-19. Method: immunoSEQ multiplex PCR; TCRdb's copy keeps in-frame clones and lacks some. The sample consists of a few hundred thousand clones, about nine tenths of them appearing once. The material sequenced was peripheral blood. All receptors come from a woman aged 25 to 45 with COVID-19, enrolled during active disease.

This clone was observed a single time. The chain employs TRBV6-5 and TRBJ2-1; 11 positions match TRBD2. The CDR3 runs 15 residues. The V gene's germline CDR1 is MNHEY and CDR2 SVGAGI. Unmatched junction bases numbered 6, after V lost 2 bases and J lost 9 bases. CDR3 in DNA: TGTGCCAGCAGTTACACTAGCGGGAGTTCTGGTGAGCAGTTCTTC. Its protein is CASSYTSGSSGEQFF.

The V and J genes are TRBV5-8 and TRBJ1-2; D is unresolved. The germline gives CDR1 SGHTS, CDR2 YDEGEE. Trimming cost V 4 bases and J 6 bases, with 16 bases left between them. This CDR3 region has 14 residues. In DNA, the CDR3 is TGTGCCAGCAGCCCGAGGGAGGTCGGGGATGGCTACACCTTC. As protein: CASSPREVGDGYTF.

The chain recombines TRBV5-1 with TRBJ2-7; 7 bases map to TRBD1. The CDR3 covers 16 residues. With 1 base clipped from V and 3 bases from J, the junction kept 10 bases outside the gene matches. The germline CDR1 and CDR2 sequences are SGHRS and YFSETQ. The CDR3: CASSLSDRADGYEQYF. DNA of the CDR3: TGCGCCAGCAGCTTGAGCGACAGGGCAGACGGCTACGAGCAGTACTTC.

V and J are TRBV5-6 and TRBJ2-5; TRBD2 matches 8 bases. After removal of 2 bases from V and 3 bases from J, the junction contained 6 bases not matched to a gene. From germline, CDR1 is SGHDT and CDR2 YYEEEE. There are 15 residues in the CDR3. DNA for the CDR3: TGTGCCAGCAGCTTTAAGACTAGCGCCAAAGAGACCCAGTACTTC. Its protein is CASSFKTSAKETQYF.

The chain recombines TRBV14 with TRBJ2-7, with D tentatively TRBD1 (7 bases). The V gene's germline CDR1 is SGHDN and CDR2 FVKESK. There are 16 residues in the CDR3. Trimming pared 2 bases from V and 2 bases from J, leaving 16 bases between. CDR3 sequence: CASSQRGGTAAYEQYF. As DNA, the CDR3 is TGTGCCAGCAGCCAAAGGGGCGGGACAGCCGCCTACGAGCAGTACTTC.

The V call is TRBV7-2, the J call TRBJ2-4; tentative D call: TRBD1 (5 bases). The CDR3 extends over 15 amino acids. Germline CDR1 and CDR2: SGHTA and FQGNSA. V was pared by 5 bases and J by 2 bases, with 13 bases between. This CDR3 reads CASSQGAWSKNIQYF. The CDR3 coding sequence is TGTGCCAGCAGCCAAGGGGCCTGGTCCAAAAACATTCAGTACTTC.

The rearrangement uses TRBV4-1 and TRBJ2-7; tentatively, D is TRBD2 (6 bases). Germline V gene data show CDR1 as MGHRA and CDR2 as YSYEKL. The CDR3 totals 13 residues. V lost 1 base and J 7 bases, leaving 11 bases between the germline ends. The DNA for the CDR3 is TGCGCCAGCAGCCAAGTCCCTAGCGAGGAGCAGTACTTC. Protein: CASSQVPSEEQYF.

This chain connects TRBV5-6 to TRBJ2-5; 7 nucleotides match TRBD2. CDR3 length: 17 residues. With V trimmed by 4 bases and J by 2 bases, 14 bases remained unmatched. Looked up from germline, CDR1 is SGHDT and CDR2 is YYEEEE. CDR3 DNA sequence: TGTGCCAGCAGCGTCCGGGAGGTGGAAAGTATTCAAGAGACCCAGTACTTC. It is translated as CASSVREVESIQETQYF.

Remarks on this clone: The junction departs from the called germline gene at one end, perhaps through a read error. This rearrangement joins TRBV5-4 to TRBJ2-7; 14 positions agree with TRBD2. The CDR3 has 16 amino acids. Germline assignment: CDR1 SGHNT and CDR2 YYREEE (reference sequence). The CDR3 loop is CASSLIGTSGRSSRLF. CDR3 in DNA: TGTGCCAGCAGCTTGATTGGGACTAGCGGGAGAAGTTCCCGATTATTC.

The chain carries TRBV5-1 and TRBJ2-2; 7 nucleotides line up with TRBD1. There are 14 residues in the CDR3. From germline, CDR1 is SGHRS and CDR2 YFSETQ. V gave up 7 bases and J gave up 8 bases; unmatched junction bases: 11. CDR3 loop: CASETGPSSGELFF. The DNA for the CDR3 is TGCGCCAGCGAGACAGGGCCTTCTTCTGGGGAGCTGTTTTTT.

The CDR3 DNA follows: TGCGCCAGCAGTGAGTCAGGGGGCTACGAGCAGTACTTC. Its translation is CASSESGGYEQYF. This chain joins TRBV10-1 and TRBJ2-7; a weak D match, TRBD1 (6 bases). The CDR3 is 13 amino acids. CDR1 and CDR2 (germline): WNHNN, SYGVQD (reference sequence). Trimming cost V 0 bases and J 3 bases, with 6 bases left between them.